This entry is about one T cell receptor (beta chain). The CDR3 is made up of 15 amino acids. The ends lost 5 bases at V and 7 bases at J; junction bases unmatched: 5. The germline V gene encodes CDR1 SGHTA and CDR2 FQGTGA. This entry is derived from a study of blood T cell repertoires in COVID-19. In the study overall: Nucleic acid was either cDNA or gDNA, and it came from T cells, B-cell-depleted T cells, or PBMCs.

Original data processing: Amplification with reference gene primers provided the estimates of nucleated cell counts. Sequencing was performed with immunoSEQ multiplex PCR; in TCRdb, only in-frame clones are kept and a portion is missing. Clone size and the V and J calls come from that table; the DNA yielded D and trimming. Found here are 55,000 to 75,000 clones, around 83% of them singletons; the top ten hold just under 6.5%. V and J are TRBV7-3 and TRBJ2-1; TRBD2 aligns across 13 bases. The receptor was isolated from a human donor in a cohort sampled during active COVID-19. Sample: peripheral blood. As DNA, the CDR3 is TGTGCCAGCAGCCCACCGGGACTAGCGGGAAATGAGCAGTTCTTC. Its translation: CASSPPGLAGNEQFF.